This T cell receptor beta chain derives from a study of T-cell reconstitution after alpha-beta-depleted transplantation in children. The table lists this clonotype with many counts. Germline loops: CDR1 DFQATT, CDR2 SNEGSKA (reference sequence). The length of the CDR3 is 15 residues. V lost 1 base and J lost 2, with 14 bases in between. TCRbeta library preparation incorporated unique molecular identifiers. A single record per CDR3 protein comes from TCRdb applying MiXCR to the PCR reads. This sample has about 610,000 distinct CDR3 sequences, with about 11% found just once. This receptor was taken from a human donor who donated a stem cell graft to a child with acute myeloid leukemia. The material sequenced was PBMCs from the stem cell graft donor, taken from the stem cell graft. The chain links TRBV20-1 to TRBJ2-5; D is undetermined. The CDR3 loop is CSARVISGRQETQYF. CDR3 DNA sequence: TGCAGTGCTAGAGTGATTTCGGGCAGACAAGAGACCCAGTACTTC.